This T cell receptor beta chain was sequenced for a study of blood T cell repertoires in COVID-19. Study details: The cDNA or gDNA used as material had been derived from T cells, B-cell-depleted T cells, or PBMCs.

Per the authors' pipeline: From reference gene primer amplification, estimates of nucleated cell counts were derived. Data came from immunoSEQ multiplex PCR; TCRdb stores just in-frame clones and leaves some out. The V and J calls and the clone size are those of that table, but D and trimming were determined from the DNA. The sample consists of roughly 190,000 clones, about 93% of them appearing once. The V gene end was trimmed by 0 bases and the J gene end by 5 bases; junction bases not matched to a gene: 4. Germline V gene lookup returns CDR1 MNHNS and CDR2 SASEGT. The CDR3 is 15 amino acids. The sequencing input was peripheral blood. The chain uses TRBV6-1 and TRBJ2-7, with 10 bases fitting TRBD2. The clonotype comes from a man in his fifties with acute or convalescent COVID-19. The CDR3 region is CASSEAGTSEDEQYF. The CDR3 nucleotides are TGTGCCAGCAGTGAAGCTGGGACTAGCGAAGACGAGCAGTACTTC.